The rows below give T cell receptor beta chains drawn from one sample of a study of shared clonotypes between healthy human individuals. Sequencing used immunoSEQ multiplex PCR; TCRdb keeps in-frame clones, though not all of them. The sample has some 300,000 clones; about 70% are singletons. Sequencing was carried out using memory CD4+ T cells sorted from blood. The receptor source for this set is a man aged 30-40 years in good health. Both conserved end residues are part of each CDR3. The D gene is left open where the match is weak. Clone size, where shown, is once, few, many, or a class for clones that have expanded.

>-|TRBJ1-1|-|TRBV10-3
TGTGCCATCAGTAGCGCGTCATTTCAGGACACTGAAGCTTTCTTT
CAISSASFQDTEAFF
>-|TRBJ2-7|-|TRBV7-2
TGTGCCAGCAGCTCGGACAGACCCTACGAGCAGTACTTC
CASSSDRPYEQYF
>TRBD1|TRBJ1-4|-|TRBV15
TGTGCCACCAGCAGAGATCGGACAGGGAGTGAAAAACTGTTTTTT
CATSRDRTGSEKLFF
>TRBD2|TRBJ2-1|few|TRBV5-4
TGTGCCAGCAGCTCCCCCCCTAGCGGGGTTTACAATGAGCAGTTCTTC
CASSSPPSGVYNEQFF
>TRBD2|TRBJ2-1|-|TRBV27
TGTGCCAGCAGTCCGGGACTAGCGGGAGGGAGCAATGAGCAGTTCTTC
CASSPGLAGGSNEQFF
>-|TRBJ2-2|-|TRBV5-1
TGCGCCAGCAGTCGGAGGGGCGCCGGGGAGCTGTTTTTT
CASSRRGAGELFF
>-|TRBJ1-2|-|TRBV14
TGTGCCAGCAGCCAAGTGGGGGGTGGCTACACCTTC
CASSQVGGGYTF
>-|TRBJ1-6|once|TRBV5-4
TGTGCCAGCAGCTTGGACAGGGACAATTCACCCCTCCACTTT
CASSLDRDNSPLHF
>TRBD2|TRBJ2-2|-|TRBV5-1
TGCGCCAGCACCCGATCAGGGCCTGGGAGGGCCGGTTCGGGGGAGCTGTTTTTT
CASTRSGPGRAGSGELFF
>-|TRBJ1-5|few|TRBV19
TGTGCCAGTACCAGGGCTCCGGGGGGCAATCAGCCCCAGCATTTT
CASTRAPGGNQPQHF
>TRBD1|TRBJ2-7|-|TRBV29-1
TGCAGCTACCCTTGGGAGAACAGGGGGCGCTCCTACGAGCAGTACTTC
CSYPWENRGRSYEQYF
>-|TRBJ2-7|-|TRBV21-1
TGTGCCAGCAGCTTAGCGGGAGCGGAATACGAGCAGTACTTC
CASSLAGAEYEQYF
>TRBD1|TRBJ1-5|-|TRBV28
TGTGCCAGCAGTTTAATCGGGACAGGGAGGGGACAGCCCCAGCATTTT
CASSLIGTGRGQPQHF
>TRBD1|TRBJ2-2|once|TRBV11-2
TGTGCCAGCAGCAGTATAGGGCCCGGGACAGGGGTTGTCGGGGAGCTGTTTTTT
CASSSIGPGTGVVGELFF
>TRBD2|TRBJ2-7|-|TRBV28
TGTGCCAGCAGTGGCGGGAGCTACTTCAACGAGCAGTACTTC
CASSGGSYFNEQYF
>-|TRBJ1-3|-|TRBV7-9
TGTGCCAGCAGCCCGGGCGGATACTCTGGAAACACCATATATTTT
CASSPGGYSGNTIYF
>-|TRBJ2-5|few|TRBV2
TGTGCCAGCAGTCCTTTGCAAGAGACCCAGTACTTC
CASSPLQETQYF
>-|TRBJ2-4|few|TRBV27
TGTGCCAGCAGTTCCCGGAAGACCGGAAACATTCAGTACTTC
CASSSRKTGNIQYF
>TRBD2|TRBJ2-1|-|TRBV7-9
TGTGCCAGCAGCTTAGGCACTAGCGGCCTCGTCAATGAGCAGTTCTTC
CASSLGTSGLVNEQFF
>-|TRBJ2-5|-|TRBV18
TGTGCCAGCTCACCAGTTTCGGGGGCCGGGTACCAAGAGACCCAGTACTTC
CASSPVSGAGYQETQYF
>TRBD2|TRBJ2-3|-|TRBV6-1
TGTGCCAGCAGTGAACGAACTAGCGGATCCAGCACAGATACGCAGTATTTT
CASSERTSGSSTDTQYF
>-|TRBJ1-2|-|TRBV6-6
TGTGCCAGCAGTTATGAGGCTACCAACGGCTACACCTTC
CASSYEATNGYTF
>-|TRBJ2-2|-|TRBV27
TGTGCCAGCAGTTCGCCCGGGGAGCTGTTTTTT
CASSSPGELFF
>TRBD1|TRBJ2-7|few|TRBV6-6
TGTGCCACCTCCCGGGACAGGGTAGAGGAGCAGTACTTC
CATSRDRVEEQYF
>TRBD2|TRBJ2-3|-|TRBV7-2
TGTGCCAGCAGCTGGACTAGCGGGGACACAGATACGCAGTATTTT
CASSWTSGDTDTQYF
>-|TRBJ2-3|-|TRBV2
TGTGCCAGTAGCGGTACTGGGCCGGATACGCAGTATTTT
CASSGTGPDTQYF
>-|TRBJ2-7|many|TRBV5-4
-
CASSSGPASEQYF
>-|TRBJ1-2|-|TRBV18
TGTGCCAGCTCTCAGTCAGGGCTCCAGAACTATGGCTACACCTTC
CASSQSGLQNYGYTF
>-|TRBJ2-7|-|TRBV15
TGTGCCACCAGCAGAGAATCGGGTTACGAGCAGTACTTC
CATSRESGYEQYF
>-|TRBJ2-7|-|TRBV28
TGTGCCAGCAGGCGTTCGAAGAGCTCCTACGAGCAGTACTTC
CASRRSKSSYEQYF
>TRBD2|TRBJ2-2|-|TRBV7-9
TGTGCCAGCAGCACCATGTTAGCGGGGTTGAACACCGGGGAGCTGTTTTTT
CASSTMLAGLNTGELFF
>-|TRBJ2-3|-|TRBV28
TGTGCCAGCAGTTTAGCGGGGGCATACACAGATACGCAGTATTTT
CASSLAGAYTDTQYF
>-|TRBJ1-1|-|TRBV28
TGTGCCAGCAGTTTACTGAACACTGAAGCTTTCTTT
CASSLLNTEAFF
>-|TRBJ2-5|-|TRBV2
TGTGCCAGCAGCAACGGAGGGGAACAAGAGACCCAGTACTTC
CASSNGGEQETQYF
>-|TRBJ2-1|-|TRBV5-1
TGCGCCAGCAGAGAACAGGGACCCTACAATGAGCAGTTCTTC
CASREQGPYNEQFF
>TRBD1|TRBJ2-3|-|TRBV5-6
TGTGCCAGCAGCTTGGTGGGACAGGGGGCCGATACGCAGTATTTT
CASSLVGQGADTQYF
>-|TRBJ2-3|-|TRBV12-2
TGTGCAAGTCGCCAGCAAAGCACAGATACGCAGTATTTT
CASRQQSTDTQYF
>-|TRBJ2-3|-|TRBV18
TGTGCCAGCTCACCGCACAGGTCCGAGGTTACGCAGTATTTT
CASSPHRSEVTQYF
>TRBD2|TRBJ2-1|many|TRBV27
TGTGCCAGCAGTCCCCTGGGGGGGCGGGGGGCGGTTTACAATGAGCAGTTCTTC
CASSPLGGRGAVYNEQFF
>TRBD2|TRBJ2-7|-|TRBV6-1
TGTGCCAGCACCCATCTAGCGGACCGTTCCTACGAGCAGTACTTC
CASTHLADRSYEQYF
>TRBD1|TRBJ2-1|-|TRBV18
TGTGCCAGCTCACCACAGGACAGGGGGGGCAATGAGCAGTTCTTC
CASSPQDRGGNEQFF
>-|TRBJ2-1|-|TRBV29-1
TGCAGCGTTGGAGAGGGAAATGAGCAGTTCTTC
CSVGEGNEQFF
>TRBD2|TRBJ2-7|-|TRBV15
TGTGCCACCAGCAGAGAGGTAGGGACTAGCGCCGAGCAGTACTTC
CATSREVGTSAEQYF
>TRBD1|TRBJ1-1|-|TRBV19
TGTGCCAGTAGGGTGACAGGGGGTACCACTGAAGCTTTCTTT
CASRVTGGTTEAFF
>TRBD1|TRBJ1-2|-|TRBV7-8
TGTGCCAGCAGCTTAGCCGGGACAGGGCCTAACTATGGCTACACCTTC
CASSLAGTGPNYGYTF
>-|TRBJ2-1|-|TRBV5-1
TGCGCCAGCAGCTTGGCGCAGGGAATATCGCAGTTCTTC
CASSLAQGISQFF
>-|TRBJ2-7|many|TRBV28
TGTGCCAGCGGGGGAGGTAGTAGCTCCTACGAGCAGTACTTC
CASGGGSSSYEQYF
>-|TRBJ2-3|-|TRBV7-2
TGTGCCAGCAGCTCGGTGGGAGATACGCAGTATTTT
CASSSVGDTQYF
>TRBD2|TRBJ2-5|-|TRBV5-1
TGCGCCAGCAGCTTCAACGGACTAGCGGGCGTCCTCAGTACAAAACAAGAGACCCAGTACTTC
CASSFNGLAGVLSTKQETQYF
>-|TRBJ1-3|once|TRBV6-1
TGTGCCAGCAGTGAAAGAGCCACGCACTCTGGAAACACCATATATTTT
CASSERATHSGNTIYF
>-|TRBJ2-3|-|TRBV2
TGTGCCAGCAGCCAGACTTCTACAGATACGCAGTATTTT
CASSQTSTDTQYF
>TRBD1|TRBJ1-5|few|TRBV28
TGTGCCACCTTGGACAGGGGAGGGAGCAATCAGCCCCAGCATTTT
CATLDRGGSNQPQHF
>-|TRBJ2-1|-|TRBV18
TGTGCCAGCTCAGGCAACGTTACGGCCCGTGGTGAGCAGTTCTTC
CASSGNVTARGEQFF
>-|TRBJ2-3|-|TRBV11-2
TGTGCCAGCAGCTTGGGACTTTTTACGCAGTATTTT
CASSLGLFTQYF